These 17 T cell receptor beta chains were sequenced from one sample in a study of Ad26.COV2.S vaccination and SARS-CoV-2 variants. Only in-frame clones appear in the TCRdb table, and some are missing; sequencing was by immunoSEQ multiplex PCR. The sample holds about 350,000 clones, roughly 90% seen once. Treatment of the sample: roughly 20 received Ad26.COV2.S at low or high dose, single or two shots; roughly five received placebo; per-sample allocation not given. Sampling took place 63 days after the first vaccine or placebo injection. The sample consisted of peripheral blood, taken in a trial of Ad26.COV2.S vaccine versus placebo. These receptors came from a person aged 18-65 years who received the Ad26.COV2.S COVID-19 vaccine or a placebo.

The chain combines TRBV5-8 with TRBJ1-2, with 7 nucleotides matching TRBD1. Trimming removed 0 bases from V and 6 bases from J; junction bases left unmatched: 2. The CDR3 totals 13 residues. The germline V gene has CDR1 SGHTS and CDR2 YDEGEE. The CDR3 loop is CASSLGQGDGYTF. CDR3 DNA: TGTGCCAGCAGCTTGGGGCAGGGGGATGGCTACACCTTC.

V usage is TRBV5-1 and J usage is TRBJ1-4, with 7 bases that match TRBD1. V lost 4 bases, J lost 4 bases, and 10 bases stayed unmatched. Germline lookup yields CDR1 SGHRS and CDR2 YFSETQ. This CDR3 has 16 amino acids. CDR3 residues: CASSGPPGTVNEKLFF. CDR3 sequence (DNA): TGCGCCAGCAGCGGTCCGCCGGGGACAGTTAATGAAAAACTGTTTTTT.

This clone was counted a single time. This chain joins TRBV7-3 and TRBJ2-5, with D possibly matching TRBD1 (6 bases). Looked up from germline, CDR1 is SGHTA and CDR2 is FQGTGA. Between the trimmed V and J ends, which lost 5 bases and 5 bases, there was a span of 36 bases. CDR3 size: 21 residues. The CDR3 loop is CASSPQPNKTTHRTVGETQYF. The CDR3 DNA is TGTGCCAGCAGCCCGCAGCCAAATAAGACTACCCATCGGACAGTAGGGGAGACCCAGTACTTC.

The V and J genes are TRBV15 and TRBJ1-3; D gene ambiguous. Trimming removed 8 bases from V and 0 bases from J, with 11 bases in between. The CDR3 spans 14 residues. The germline CDR1 and CDR2 sequences are LNHNV and YYDKDF (reference sequence). The CDR3 region has the DNA TGTGCCACCCGGGGTCCGGACTCTGGAAACACCATATATTTT. Protein sequence: CATRGPDSGNTIYF. The full variable domain, completed using reference TRBV15 and TRBJ1-3, is DAMVIQNPRYQVTQFGKPVTLSCSQTLNHNVMYWYQQKSSQAPKLLFHYYDKDFNNEADTPDNFQSRRPNTSFCFLDIRSPGLGDTAMYLCATRGPDSGNTIYFGEGSWLTVV.

V is TRBV4-1 and J is TRBJ2-5; a possible D gene is TRBD1 (6 bases). The CDR3 is 13 residues long. Germline V CDR1 and CDR2: MGHRA, YSYEKL. Trimming removed 4 bases at V and 8 bases at J, with 14 bases between. The CDR3 nucleotides are TGCGCCAGCAGCCTAGTACAGGGAGAAACCCAGTACTTC. It translates to CASSLVQGETQYF.

The chain is built from TRBV19 and TRBJ2-7; 8 nucleotides line up with TRBD1. The germline V gene has CDR1 LNHDA and CDR2 SQIVND (reference sequence). The CDR3 is 19 amino acids. With V trimmed by 6 bases and J by 1 base, 20 bases remained unmatched. CDR3: CASSRFPGQAPLGSYEQYF. In DNA form, the CDR3 reads TGTGCCAGTAGCCGCTTCCCGGGACAGGCGCCTTTAGGATCCTACGAGCAGTACTTC.

This sequence joins TRBV18 and TRBJ2-2; perhaps TRBD1 as D (6 bases). Germline V gene sequence: CDR1 KGHSH, CDR2 LQKENI. V was pared by 3 bases and J by 3 bases, with 11 bases between. The CDR3 runs 15 residues. CDR3: CASSPVQGDTGELFF. DNA of the CDR3: TGTGCCAGCTCACCGGTACAGGGAGACACCGGGGAGCTGTTTTTT. Combining the CDR3 with reference TRBV18 and TRBJ2-2 gives the whole variable domain NAGVMQNPRHLVRRRGQEARLRCSPMKGHSHVYWYRQLPEEGLKFMVYLQKENIIDESGMPKERFSAEFPKEGPSILRIQQVVRGDSAAYFCASSPVQGDTGELFFGEGSRLTVL.

This rearrangement joins TRBV7-9 to TRBJ2-5; D not resolved. Germline V CDR1 and CDR2: SEHNR, FQNEAQ (reference sequence). The CDR3 loop spans 13 amino acids. Trimming left V 6 bases short and J 9 bases short, with 17 bases between. CDR3 sequence reads: CASRPDIDGAQYF. In nucleotides, the CDR3 is TGTGCCAGCAGGCCCGACATCGACGGAGCCCAGTACTTC.

The chain recombines TRBV7-2 with TRBJ1-1; 7 bases fit TRBD1. This CDR3 has 14 amino acids. J was trimmed by 3 bases and V by 3 bases; bases with no gene match: 4. Germline CDR1 SGHTA, CDR2 FQGNSA. This CDR3 reads CASSFDREYTEAFF. The DNA for the CDR3 is TGTGCCAGCAGCTTCGACAGGGAATACACTGAAGCTTTCTTT.

V usage is TRBV7-8 and J usage is TRBJ2-1; a possible D gene is TRBD2 (5 bases). Germline V gene lookup returns CDR1 SGHVS and CDR2 FQNEAQ. CDR3 length: 11 residues. V was shortened by 5 bases and J by 12 bases, with 11 bases between the two germline ends. CDR3 in amino acids: CASSERSRQFF. The CDR3 DNA sequence: TGTGCCAGCAGCGAGCGGAGTAGGCAGTTCTTC.

This chain connects TRBV14 to TRBJ2-2; D is unclear. Germline values: CDR1 SGHDN, CDR2 FVKESK. This CDR3 is 13 amino acids long. Between the trimmed V and J ends, which lost 1 base and 5 bases, there was a span of 5 bases. The CDR3 sequence: CASSQATTGELFF. The CDR3 region has the DNA TGTGCCAGCAGCCAAGCTACGACCGGGGAGCTGTTTTTT.

This chain links TRBV10-3 with TRBJ1-4; 7 positions agree with TRBD1. This CDR3 comprises 13 residues. The junction had 2 bases not matched to a gene; V was cut back by 6 bases and J by 4 bases. Germline values: CDR1 ENHRY, CDR2 SYGVKD. CDR3 in DNA: TGTGCCATCAGGCGGGACAGTAATGAAAAACTGTTTTTT. Translating it yields CAIRRDSNEKLFF.

The chain combines TRBV6-5 with TRBJ2-7; 8 bases align to TRBD2. The junction had 7 bases not matched to a gene; V was cut back by 5 bases and J by 4 bases. Germline V gives CDR1 MNHEY, CDR2 SVGAGI. The CDR3 sequence is 14 residues long. The CDR3 loop reads CASSLSGSLYEQYF. Written as DNA, the CDR3 is TGTGCCAGCAGTCTCAGCGGGAGTCTTTACGAGCAGTACTTC.

CDR3 protein: CASSPGLAGGYEQYF. The CDR3 nucleotides read TGTGCCAGCTCACCCGGACTAGCGGGAGGGTACGAGCAGTACTTC. The V and J genes are TRBV18 and TRBJ2-7; 15 positions agree with TRBD2. The germline V gene encodes CDR1 KGHSH and CDR2 LQKENI. With V trimmed by 3 bases and J by 4 bases, 1 base remained unmatched. CDR3 size: 15 residues.

This rearrangement joins TRBV28 to TRBJ2-7; no definite D call. The V gene lost 2 bases and the J gene lost 6 bases, with 14 bases spanning the gap. Germline CDR1 and CDR2: MDHEN and SYDVKM. CDR3 length equals 14 residues. CDR3 DNA sequence: TGTGCCAGCAGTTTAAGGTCCCGCCCCTCCGAGCAGTACTTC. Translated: CASSLRSRPSEQYF.

The gene calls are TRBV5-4 and TRBJ1-2; 8 positions match TRBD1. The V and J ends lost 0 bases and 8 bases, in that order; junction bases with no gene match: 6. The CDR3 has 14 amino acids. Germline V gives CDR1 SGHNT, CDR2 YYREEE (reference sequence). CDR3 nucleotide sequence: TGTGCCAGCAGCTTGGAGACAGGGGTGCGCGGCTACACCTTC. Translated, it gives CASSLETGVRGYTF.

This chain's CDR3 is CSASFGIAGVLDEQYF. The CDR3 DNA follows: TGCAGTGCTAGTTTCGGGATAGCGGGAGTTCTGGACGAGCAGTACTTC. This sequence joins TRBV20-1 and TRBJ2-7; 9 nucleotides agree with TRBD2. With V trimmed by 3 bases and J by 5 bases, 14 bases remained unmatched. CDR1 is DFQATT, CDR2 SNEGSKA, per germline (reference sequence). The CDR3 consists of 16 residues.